This T cell receptor beta chain originates from a study of CD4+ T cells in melanoma. Study-wide results and limits: CD8+ T cell, macrophage and B cell function reportedly correlated with neoantigen-specific CD4+ T cells. Reportedly, melanoma neoantigen-specific CD4+ T cells showed varied differentiation states.

About this clone: Its specificity is unknown.

The data were produced by immunoSEQ multiplex PCR, yet TCRdb's version contains in-frame clones alone and is incomplete. In the table there are under 20,000 clones, approximately 79% of which are singletons. This CDR3 is 15 amino acids long. From germline, CDR1 is LNHNV and CDR2 YYDKDF (reference sequence). Deletions cut 0 bases from V and 4 bases from J, with 9 bases between. Sequencing used cells from a culture (not recorded whether cultured in vitro). This clonotype was obtained from a human donor with melanoma. The chain is built from TRBV15 and TRBJ2-2, with D possibly being TRBD2 (5 bases). The chain's CDR3 is CATSRDGRGTGELFF. The CDR3, as DNA: TGTGCCACCAGCAGAGATGGCCGGGGCACCGGGGAGCTGTTTTTT.